What follows is one T cell receptor (beta chain) and its context. Its cognate antigen is unknown. The PCR had 60 Vbeta and 13 Jbeta primers. Repertoires were generated with immunoSEQ multiplex PCR, while TCRdb's copy carries only in-frame clones and drops some. The table has about 200,000 clones, approximately 70% seen once. The CDR3 loop spans 15 amino acids. CDR1 is MNHNS, CDR2 SASEGT, per germline. Trimming took off 0 bases at V and 2 bases at J, with 7 bases between the two ends. The source of the sample is a study of cytomegalovirus exposure and HLA in healthy donors. Overall study results and limits: A missense variant in DCLRE1C was later tied to TCR beta V- and J-gene trimming.

J is TRBJ2-2 and V is TRBV6-1, with D uncertain. Sequenced material: PBMCs. This TCR derives from a man in his forties or fifties in good health and CMV-seropositive. The CDR3 is CASSEARSNTGELFF. DNA for the CDR3: TGTGCCAGCAGTGAAGCACGTAGTAACACCGGGGAGCTGTTTTTT.